This entry lists 14 T cell receptor beta chains sequenced from one sample in a study of shared clonotypes between healthy human individuals. The assay was immunoSEQ multiplex PCR, and TCRdb's table has in-frame clones only and misses some. The sample contains about 690,000 clones, 90% of which appear only once. Sequenced material: memory CD8+ T cells from PBMCs. Subset described: CD45RO+ cells pooled with CCR7-negative TemRA cells. The receptors here all came from a man aged 18 to 29 in good health. Some clones in this sample may be carry-over from other donors' samples.

This chain connects TRBV28 to TRBJ2-5; 8 bases fit TRBD2. The CDR3 length is 17 residues. CDR1 MDHEN and CDR2 SYDVKM come from the germline V gene. Unmatched junction bases numbered 15, after V lost 4 bases and J lost 5 bases. As DNA, the CDR3 is TGTGCCAGCAGTTACGTCATGAAAGCGGGGGTGAGGGAGACCCAGTACTTC. Its protein product is CASSYVMKAGVRETQYF.

This clone was found once. This chain uses TRBV7-8 with TRBJ2-7; TRBD2 agrees at 11 bases. V shed 0 bases and J 3 bases; nucleotides not matched to a gene: 16. The CDR3 runs 20 residues. The germline gives CDR1 SGHVS, CDR2 FQNEAQ. The chain's CDR3 is CASSLAMAGPIAGGHYEQYF. CDR3 nucleotides: TGTGCCAGCAGCTTAGCTATGGCAGGGCCAATAGCGGGAGGGCACTACGAGCAGTACTTC.

The chain employs TRBV5-6 and TRBJ2-6; D is perhaps TRBD2 (5 bases). V lost 7 bases and J lost 2, with 10 bases in between. The V gene's germline CDR1 is SGHDT and CDR2 YYEEEE. This CDR3 is 14 amino acids long. The CDR3 here is CASLLGAGANVLTF. The CDR3 DNA reads as TGTGCCAGCCTCCTCGGGGCTGGGGCCAACGTCCTGACTTTC.

This clone was detected only once. The chain links TRBV5-1 to TRBJ2-1, with D perhaps TRBD2 (5 bases). Germline CDR1 and CDR2: SGHRS and YFSETQ. CDR3 length: 16 amino acids. V was shortened by 0 bases and J by 4 bases, with 14 bases between the two germline ends. CDR3 in DNA: TGCGCCAGCAGCTTGGATTTGCGGGTGCAGTACAATGAGCAGTTCTTC. Its translation is CASSLDLRVQYNEQFF.

The chain recombines TRBV5-1 with TRBJ2-1; a possible D gene is TRBD2 (6 bases). The CDR3 covers 18 residues. The germline V and J ends were trimmed by 4 bases and 0 bases, with 20 bases remaining between them. Germline values: CDR1 SGHRS, CDR2 YFSETQ. DNA of the CDR3: TGCGCCAGCAGCGACCCGGACTTAGCGGCTCTCTCCTACAATGAGCAGTTCTTC. Protein: CASSDPDLAALSYNEQFF.

J is TRBJ2-7 and V is TRBV5-1; D gene uncertain. CDR1 is SGHRS, CDR2 YFSETQ, per germline. There are 12 residues in the CDR3. The ends were cut back, 4 bases at V and 4 bases at J, with 9 bases in the middle. The CDR3 sequence: CASSAGQYEQYF. CDR3 coding DNA: TGCGCCAGCAGCGCCGGGCAATACGAGCAGTACTTC. Complete variable domain (other parts from reference TRBV5-1 and TRBJ2-7): KAGVTQTPRYLIKTRGQQVTLSCSPISGHRSVSWYQQTPGQGLQFLFEYFSETQRNKGNFPGRFSGRQFSNSRSEMNVSTLELGDSALYLCASSAGQYEQYFGPGTRLTVT.

The chain links TRBV7-8 to TRBJ1-3; D remains unclear. Trimming cost V 5 bases and J 0 bases, with 17 bases left between them. This CDR3 spans 17 amino acids. Germline-derived CDR1 and CDR2 are SGHVS and FQNEAQ. The CDR3 coding sequence is TGTGCCAGCAGCCTAACCCCAAACCCGTACTCTGGAAACACCATATATTTT. It specifies CASSLTPNPYSGNTIYF.

The rearrangement joins TRBV2 to TRBJ2-1, with 12 bases that match TRBD2. The germline gives CDR1 SNHLY, CDR2 FYNNEI. J lost 6 bases, V lost 6 bases, and 3 bases had no gene match. The length of the CDR3 is 14 residues. CDR3 sequence (DNA): TGTGCCAGCAGACCGGGACTAGCGGGCAATGAGCAGTTCTTC. Protein: CASRPGLAGNEQFF.

The gene calls are TRBV7-6 and TRBJ2-3; D not certain. The V gene lost 5 bases and the J gene lost 4 bases, with 16 bases spanning the gap. The CDR3 length is 15 residues. CDR1 SGHVS and CDR2 FNYEAQ come from the germline V gene. DNA for the CDR3: TGTGCCAGCAGCCCGAAAGCGACTGTCTCAGATACGCAGTATTTT. This gives the protein CASSPKATVSDTQYF.

The rearrangement uses TRBV2 and TRBJ2-2, with unresolved D. The germline gives CDR1 SNHLY, CDR2 FYNNEI. Trimming pared 3 bases from V and 0 bases from J, leaving 8 bases between. CDR3 length: 15 residues. The CDR3 reads CASSDKGPNTGELFF. CDR3 nucleotide sequence: TGTGCCAGCAGTGATAAGGGCCCGAACACCGGGGAGCTGTTTTTT.

This clone appeared a single time. The chain joins TRBV19 to TRBJ2-7, with 7 positions matching TRBD1. V trimming: 5 bases; J trimming: 3 bases; junction bases outside the gene matches: 7. The CDR3 has 14 amino acids. Per germline, CDR1 LNHDA and CDR2 SQIVND (reference sequence). This CDR3 is CASSLGTESYEQYF. The CDR3 coding sequence is TGTGCCAGTAGTTTGGGGACAGAAAGCTACGAGCAGTACTTC.

CDR3 DNA: TGCGCCAGCAGTGTCCGGTCTGGAAACACCATATATTTT. The encoded protein is CASSVRSGNTIYF. The J gene is TRBJ1-3, the V gene TRBV10-1; D ambiguous. This CDR3 region has 13 residues. V was trimmed by 4 bases and J by 1 base, leaving 5 bases between them. Germline lookup yields CDR1 WNHNN and CDR2 SYGVQD (reference sequence).

The rearrangement uses TRBV11-2 and TRBJ2-1; the match to TRBD2 covers 11 bases. V was pared by 8 bases and J by 4 bases, with 7 bases of the junction left unmatched. The germline V gene encodes CDR1 SGHAT and CDR2 FQNNGV. This CDR3 comprises 15 residues. Written as DNA, the CDR3 is TGTGCCAGCGGGGTAGCGGGAGGGCCTTACAATGAGCAGTTCTTC. Translating gives CASGVAGGPYNEQFF. Using reference TRBV11-2 and TRBJ2-1 for the parts outside the CDR3, the full variable domain is EAGVAQSPRYKIIEKRQSVAFWCNPISGHATLYWYQQILGQGPKLLIQFQNNGVVDDSQLPKDRFSAERLKGVDSTLKIQPAKLEDSAVYLCASGVAGGPYNEQFFGPGTRLTVL.

V gene TRBV4-1 combines with J gene TRBJ2-1, with TRBD2 matching 7 bases. This CDR3 has 17 residues. J lost 4 bases, V lost 0 bases, and 9 bases had no gene match. Per germline, CDR1 MGHRA and CDR2 YSYEKL. This CDR3 reads CASSQDRASGNYNEQFF. The CDR3 DNA reads TGCGCCAGCAGCCAAGATCGAGCTAGCGGCAATTACAATGAGCAGTTCTTC.